A single sample is the source of the 27 T cell receptor beta chains below, sequenced in a study of beta chain features in type 1 diabetes (dated by TCRdb to between 2017 and 2018). The library was produced with the immunoSEQ multiplex PCR assay. All of the isolated RNA was reverse transcribed with the High Capacity cDNA Reverse Transcription Kit, so expressed TCRB transcripts were sequenced. Here the immuneACCESS table is served through TCRdb, limited to in-frame sequences with V and J called. Missing clones are a known gap in these copies; in checked studies unresolved V genes cover under half, and the rest lacks a known reason. This sample comprises 450,000 or so clones, about 10% of them detected only once. Roughly 0.046% of the sample lies in the top ten. Sequencing used naive CD4+ T cells from blood. This specimen's cell subset or site label, per the study, means: true naive CD4+ T cells. The receptors derive from a woman aged 18-30 years in good health.

V usage is TRBV7-2 and J usage is TRBJ1-5; D possibly corresponds to TRBD1 (5 bases). The germline V gene encodes CDR1 SGHTA and CDR2 FQGNSA. CDR3 length: 16 residues. V was pared by 4 bases and J by 1 base, with 14 bases between. CDR3 protein: CASSSVVGVSNQPQHF. The CDR3 nucleotides read TGTGCCAGCAGCTCCGTGGTGGGGGTGAGCAATCAGCCCCAGCATTTT.

The rearrangement uses TRBV7-2 and TRBJ2-3; unclear D gene. Germline V lookup: CDR1 SGHTA, CDR2 FQGNSA. V lost 5 bases and J 2 bases, leaving 14 bases between the germline ends. The CDR3 loop spans 15 amino acids. Written as DNA, the CDR3 is TGTGCCAGCAGCCCCGGACCCCTTCTCACAGATACGCAGTATTTT. The encoded protein is CASSPGPLLTDTQYF.

This rearrangement joins TRBV7-3 to TRBJ2-3; possible D gene TRBD1, 6 bases. CDR1 is SGHTA and CDR2 is FQGTGA in the germline V gene. Trimming cost V 5 bases and J 0 bases, with 9 bases left between them. CDR3 length: 14 residues. CDR3 region: CASSLGQSTDTQYF. The CDR3, as DNA: TGTGCCAGCAGCCTGGGACAAAGCACAGATACGCAGTATTTT.

This clone was seen a handful of times. This rearrangement joins TRBV20-1 to TRBJ2-5; D is perhaps TRBD1 (6 bases). The CDR3 has 11 amino acids. The V gene lost 6 bases and the J gene lost 7 bases, with 12 bases spanning the gap. Germline CDR1 is DFQATT and CDR2 is SNEGSKA (reference sequence). The CDR3 nucleotides are TGCAGTGCGGGGACACTAGGGACCCAGTACTTC. Amino acid sequence: CSAGTLGTQYF.

The chain carries TRBV4-1 and TRBJ2-1; 7 bases agree with TRBD1. The germline V gene encodes CDR1 MGHRA and CDR2 YSYEKL. J was trimmed by 1 base and V by 2 bases; bases with no gene match: 11. CDR3 length: 18 residues. The CDR3 loop is CASSQTPLTGKSYNEQFF. The CDR3 DNA sequence: TGCGCCAGCAGCCAAACCCCGCTGACAGGGAAGTCCTACAATGAGCAGTTCTTC.

The rearrangement joins TRBV14 to TRBJ2-5; 12 bases are a match to TRBD2. Germline V gene data show CDR1 as SGHDN and CDR2 as FVKESK. V lost 4 bases to trimming and J lost 5 bases; unmatched junction nucleotides: 8. The CDR3 sequence is 16 residues long. CDR3: CASSPLTSGRMETQYF. CDR3 DNA sequence: TGTGCCAGCAGCCCCTTGACTAGCGGGAGAATGGAGACCCAGTACTTC. The complete variable domain, with remaining parts taken from reference TRBV14 and TRBJ2-5, reads EAGVTQFPSHSVIEKGQTVTLRCDPISGHDNLYWYRRVMGKEIKFLLHFVKESKQDESGMPNNRFLAERTGGTYSTLKVQPAELEDSGVYFCASSPLTSGRMETQYFGPGTRLLVL.

This chain uses TRBV30 with TRBJ1-6; D might be TRBD1 (5 bases). V was pared by 2 bases and J by 10 bases, with 12 bases between. Looked up from germline, CDR1 is GTSNPN and CDR2 is SVGIG (reference sequence). There are 13 residues in the CDR3. CDR3: CAWSISRASPLHF. The CDR3 nucleotides read TGTGCCTGGAGTATCAGCAGGGCGTCACCCCTCCACTTT.

This clone was observed a few times. CDR3 sequence: CATINRSYNEQFF. The CDR3 nucleotides read TGTGCCACCATTAACAGGAGCTACAATGAGCAGTTCTTC. The gene calls are TRBV6-5 and TRBJ2-1, with D perhaps TRBD1 (5 bases). CDR1 is MNHEY, CDR2 SVGAGI, per germline. V was shortened by 10 bases and J by 3 bases, with 13 bases between the two germline ends. CDR3 length: 13 residues.

DNA of the CDR3: TGTGCCAGCAACTCAGGGGGGGACCAAGAGACCCAGTACTTC. It yields the protein CASNSGGDQETQYF. The chain uses TRBV28 and TRBJ2-5; the D gene could be TRBD1 or TRBD2 (7 bases each). The germline V gene has CDR1 MDHEN and CDR2 SYDVKM. V was shortened by 7 bases and J by 0 bases, with 12 bases between the two germline ends. The CDR3 has 14 residues.

V usage is TRBV9 and J usage is TRBJ2-7; D remains unclear. V dropped 3 bases and J dropped 6 bases, with 7 bases sitting between them. CDR1 SGDLS and CDR2 YYNGEE come from the germline V gene. The CDR3 runs to 11 residues. CDR3 region: CASSEPCEQYV. The CDR3 coding sequence is TGTGCCAGCAGCGAACCCTGCGAGCAGTACGTC.

The chain uses TRBV13 and TRBJ2-2, with a weak D call TRBD2 (5 bases). The CDR3 length is 14 residues. The V and J ends lost 1 base and 5 bases respectively, with 8 bases between them. Germline assignment: CDR1 PRHDT and CDR2 FYEKMQ (reference sequence). The DNA of the CDR3 is TGTGCCAGCAGCTTAGCGGGCGGGACCGGGGAGCTGTTTTTT. It is translated as CASSLAGGTGELFF.

The chain is built from TRBV5-1 and TRBJ1-1, with D unclear. Deletions cut 1 base from V and 1 base from J, with 11 bases between. Germline V gives CDR1 SGHRS, CDR2 YFSETQ. CDR3 size: 15 residues. CDR3 DNA sequence: TGCGCCAGCAGCTTGCAAGTGGGAAAGAACACTGAAGCTTTCTTT. This sequence encodes CASSLQVGKNTEAFF.

Only a few counts were recorded for this clone. This chain joins TRBV28 and TRBJ2-1; weak D call: TRBD2 (6 bases). The germline V gene has CDR1 MDHEN and CDR2 SYDVKM. Trimming took off 6 bases at V and 1 base at J, with 13 bases between the two ends. The CDR3 is made up of 15 amino acids. CDR3 residues: CASRGRGTSYNEQFF. The CDR3 DNA reads as TGTGCCAGCAGGGGACGGGGGACGTCCTACAATGAGCAGTTCTTC.

The chain employs TRBV4-1 and TRBJ2-3, with TRBD2 matching 12 bases. CDR1 MGHRA and CDR2 YSYEKL come from the germline V gene. V was pared by 0 bases and J by 6 bases, with 4 bases of the junction left unmatched. The CDR3 extends over 16 amino acids. This CDR3 reads CASSQELAGGLDTQYF. DNA of the CDR3: TGCGCCAGCAGCCAAGAACTAGCGGGGGGCCTCGATACGCAGTATTTT.

This clone was detected only a few times. J is TRBJ2-1 and V is TRBV6-6; 13 nucleotides align to TRBD2. The CDR3 is 15 amino acids. Trimming removed 6 bases from V and 9 bases from J; junction bases left unmatched: 8. Germline values: CDR1 MNHNY, CDR2 SVGAGI (reference sequence). CDR3 sequence: CASRPGTSGTTEQFF. The DNA for the CDR3 is TGTGCCAGCAGACCCGGGACTAGCGGGACTACTGAGCAGTTCTTC.

This sequence joins TRBV7-9 and TRBJ1-5; 7 nucleotides line up with TRBD1. The CDR3 is 15 residues long. Looked up from germline, CDR1 is SEHNR and CDR2 is FQNEAQ (reference sequence). The junction had 5 bases not matched to a gene; V was cut back by 5 bases and J by 1 base. The CDR3 protein is CASSPTGRSNQPQHF. The CDR3 coding sequence is TGTGCCAGCAGCCCGACAGGGCGGAGCAATCAGCCCCAGCATTTT.

CDR3 protein: CASSFGQHTDTQYF. The CDR3 coding sequence is TGTGCCAGCAGCTTCGGACAGCACACAGATACGCAGTATTTT. The chain carries TRBV7-2 and TRBJ2-3; a possible D gene is TRBD1 (6 bases). Trimming stripped 3 bases from V and 2 bases from J, with 9 bases between. Germline assignment: CDR1 SGHTA and CDR2 FQGNSA. There are 14 residues in the CDR3.

This clone was recorded once. V gene TRBV20-1 combines with J gene TRBJ1-1; no clear D gene. The germline gives CDR1 DFQATT, CDR2 SNEGSKA (reference sequence). This CDR3 contains 11 residues. V gave up 0 bases and J gave up 4 bases, with 3 bases separating them. For the CDR3, the DNA is TGCAGTGCTAGAGATCCCACTGAAGCTTTCTTT. Protein sequence: CSARDPTEAFF.

J is TRBJ2-1 and V is TRBV30; 13 bases are shared with TRBD2. V was clipped by 2 bases and J by 0 bases; unmatched bases: 10. This CDR3 region has 19 residues. Germline CDR1 is GTSNPN and CDR2 is SVGIG (reference sequence). The CDR3, as DNA: TGTGCCTGGAGTCAAACTAAGACTAGCGGGAGGAGCTCCTACAATGAGCAGTTCTTC. It specifies CAWSQTKTSGRSSYNEQFF.

There are a few counts of this clone. The rearrangement uses TRBV28 and TRBJ2-5, with 12 nucleotides matching TRBD1. The CDR3 extends over 16 amino acids. Trimming cost V 7 bases and J 4 bases; bases outside gene matches: 10. CDR1 and CDR2 (germline): MDHEN, SYDVKM. Written as DNA, the CDR3 is TGTGCCAGCAAGGGAGGGACAGGGGGCATCGGAGAGACCCAGTACTTC. It translates to CASKGGTGGIGETQYF.

The chain employs TRBV4-3 and TRBJ2-1; 9 bases are a match to TRBD1. The CDR3 runs to 14 residues. The V segment lost 3 bases and the J segment 13 bases; nucleotides outside the gene matches: 10. Germline CDR1 LGHNA, CDR2 YSLEER. CDR3 sequence reads: CASSQRLRDRVQFF. For the CDR3, the DNA is TGCGCCAGCAGCCAGAGGCTCCGGGACAGGGTACAGTTCTTC.

The chain couples TRBV28 to TRBJ2-7; D may be TRBD2 (6 bases). Trimming removed 5 bases from V and 0 bases from J, with 11 bases in between. Germline CDR1 is MDHEN and CDR2 is SYDVKM. CDR3 length: 14 amino acids. CDR3 DNA sequence: TGTGCCAGCAGTGGAGGGCGGGCCTCCTACGAGCAGTACGTC. It yields the protein CASSGGRASYEQYV.

This clone showed up just a few times. V is TRBV29-1 and J is TRBJ1-2; 8 nucleotides align to TRBD1. This CDR3 contains 16 residues. Germline CDR1 and CDR2: SQVTM and ANQGSEA. J gave up 6 bases and V 2 bases, and 14 bases lay outside the gene matches. The CDR3 DNA follows: TGCAGCGTTGAACTTAGCGCAGGGGGCGAAGGTGATGGCTACACCTTC. Translation: CSVELSAGGEGDGYTF.

This clone came up a few times. The J gene is TRBJ1-2, the V gene TRBV7-2; D ambiguous. The ends were cut back, 5 bases at V and 3 bases at J, with 10 bases in the middle. CDR1 SGHTA and CDR2 FQGNSA come from the germline V gene. The CDR3 spans 13 residues. The CDR3 region is CASSPRAYYGYTF. CDR3 nucleotides: TGTGCCAGCAGCCCCCGAGCATACTATGGCTACACCTTC.

This clone was found a few times. The genes are TRBV28 and TRBJ2-7, with 9 bases that match TRBD2. V shed 2 bases, J shed 3 bases, and the junction held 2 bases outside the gene matches. The CDR3 has 14 residues. Germline V gives CDR1 MDHEN, CDR2 SYDVKM. CDR3 sequence reads: CASSLAGGLYEQYV. The CDR3 nucleotides are TGTGCCAGCAGTTTAGCGGGGGGGCTCTACGAGCAGTACGTC.

For the CDR3, the DNA is TGTGCCAGCAGCCCCCCCGGCCACTCTGGGGCCAACGTCCTGACTTTC. This gives the protein CASSPPGHSGANVLTF. V gene TRBV7-9 combines with J gene TRBJ2-6; D is unresolved. V was clipped by 5 bases and J by 0 bases, with 11 bases between them. CDR1 and CDR2 (germline): SEHNR, FQNEAQ (reference sequence). CDR3 length: 16 residues.

The rearrangement uses TRBV11-1 and TRBJ2-7; D is uncertain. The V gene lost 5 bases and the J gene lost 0 bases, with 11 bases spanning the gap. The CDR3 sequence is 14 residues long. CDR1 is SGHAT and CDR2 is FQDESV in the germline V gene (reference sequence). CDR3 DNA sequence: TGTGCCAGCAGCAGGACGGCCAGCTCCTACGAGCAGTACTTC. It encodes CASSRTASSYEQYF.